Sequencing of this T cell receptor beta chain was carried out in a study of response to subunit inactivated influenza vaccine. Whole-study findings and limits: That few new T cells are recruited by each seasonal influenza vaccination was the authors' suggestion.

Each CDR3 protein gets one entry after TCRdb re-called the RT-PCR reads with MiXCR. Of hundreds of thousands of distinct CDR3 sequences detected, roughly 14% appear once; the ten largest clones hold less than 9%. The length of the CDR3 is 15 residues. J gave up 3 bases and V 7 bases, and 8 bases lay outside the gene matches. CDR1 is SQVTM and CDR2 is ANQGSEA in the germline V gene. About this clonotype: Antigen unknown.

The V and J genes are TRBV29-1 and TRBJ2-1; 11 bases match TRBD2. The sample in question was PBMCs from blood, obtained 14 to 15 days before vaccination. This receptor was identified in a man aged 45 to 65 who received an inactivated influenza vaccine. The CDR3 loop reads CSGRSSGRLYNEQFF. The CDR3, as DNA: TGCAGCGGTCGATCTAGCGGGAGGCTCTACAATGAGCAGTTCTTC.